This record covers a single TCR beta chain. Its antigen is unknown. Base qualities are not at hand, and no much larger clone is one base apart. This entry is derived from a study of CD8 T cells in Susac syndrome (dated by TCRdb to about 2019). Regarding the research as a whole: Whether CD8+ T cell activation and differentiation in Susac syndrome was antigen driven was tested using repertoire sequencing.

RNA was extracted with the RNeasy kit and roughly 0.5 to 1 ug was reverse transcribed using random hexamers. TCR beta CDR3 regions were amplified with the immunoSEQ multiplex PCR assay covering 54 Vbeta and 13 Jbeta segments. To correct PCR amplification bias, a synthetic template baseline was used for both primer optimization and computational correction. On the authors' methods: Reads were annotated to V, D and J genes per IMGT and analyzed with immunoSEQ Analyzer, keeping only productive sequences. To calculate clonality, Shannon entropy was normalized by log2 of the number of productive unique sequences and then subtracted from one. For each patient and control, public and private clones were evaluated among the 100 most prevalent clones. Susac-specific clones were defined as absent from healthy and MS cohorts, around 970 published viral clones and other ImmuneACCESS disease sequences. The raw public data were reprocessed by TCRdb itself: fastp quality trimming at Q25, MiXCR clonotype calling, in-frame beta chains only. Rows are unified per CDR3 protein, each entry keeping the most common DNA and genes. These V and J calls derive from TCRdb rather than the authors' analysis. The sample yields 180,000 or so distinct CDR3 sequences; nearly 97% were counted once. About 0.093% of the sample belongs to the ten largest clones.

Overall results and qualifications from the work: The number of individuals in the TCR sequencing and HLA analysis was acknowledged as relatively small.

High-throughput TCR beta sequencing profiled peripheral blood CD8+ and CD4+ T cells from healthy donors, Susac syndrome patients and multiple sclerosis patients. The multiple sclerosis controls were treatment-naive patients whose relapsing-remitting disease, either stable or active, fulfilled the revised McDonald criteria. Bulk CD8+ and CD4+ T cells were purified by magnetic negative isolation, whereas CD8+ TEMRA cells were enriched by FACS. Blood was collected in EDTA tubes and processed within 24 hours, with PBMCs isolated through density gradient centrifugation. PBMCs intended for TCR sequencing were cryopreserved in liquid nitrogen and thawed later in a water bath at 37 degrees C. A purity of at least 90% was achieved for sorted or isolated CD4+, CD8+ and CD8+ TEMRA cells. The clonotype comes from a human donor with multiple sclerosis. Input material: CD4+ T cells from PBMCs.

The CDR3 has the sequence CASSLYIGSGANVLTF. The DNA reads as follows: TGTGCCAGCAGTCTATATATAGGCTCTGGGGCCAACGTCCTGACTTTC. The chain is encoded by TRBV28 joined to TRBJ2-6, with the identity of the D gene unclear. V drops 5 bases and J drops 0 bases, leaving 11 bases in between. Taken from cysteine to phenylalanine, the CDR3 has 16 residues. Just CDR3 DNA is preserved here, 48 bases in frame from base 1. As encoded in the germline V gene, CDR1 is MDHEN while CDR2 is SYDVKM. The CDR3 plus the reference TRBV28 and TRBJ2-6 genes for the other parts give the full variable domain: DVKVTQSSRYLVKRTGEKVFLECVQDMDHENMFWYRQDPGLGLRLIYFSYDVKMKEKGDIPEGYSVSREKKERFSLILESASTNQTSMYLCASSLYIGSGANVLTFGAGSRLTVL.